This passage covers 12 T cell receptor beta chains from one sample sequenced in a study of T cell responses to AZD1222 COVID-19 vaccine. Sequenced by immunoSEQ multiplex PCR; TCRdb stores in-frame clones only, minus some. The data contain 95,000 to 150,000 clones, approximately 92% of them singletons. The sample consisted of peripheral blood, taken 28 days after the second dose of the MenACWY control vaccine. The receptor set was obtained from an adult who received the MenACWY meningococcal vaccine as a control.

This chain joins TRBV14 and TRBJ1-4; D not certain. This CDR3 has 12 residues. Trimming removed 1 base from V and 10 bases from J, with 7 bases in between. Per the germline V gene, CDR1 is SGHDN and CDR2 is FVKESK. The CDR3 reads CASSQANRKLFF. For the CDR3, the DNA is TGTGCCAGCAGCCAAGCCAACAGAAAACTGTTTTTT.

The J gene is TRBJ1-5, the V gene TRBV10-1; the match to TRBD1 covers 8 bases. Germline V gene data show CDR1 as WNHNN and CDR2 as SYGVQD (reference sequence). Unmatched junction bases numbered 13, after V lost 6 bases and J lost 6 bases. CDR3 length equals 16 residues. The CDR3 region has the DNA TGCGCCAGCAGCCCCGCGACAGGGGAGGTCGGTCAGCCCCAGCATTTT. Protein product: CASSPATGEVGQPQHF.

The rearrangement joins TRBV2 to TRBJ2-2; 8 bases are a match to TRBD1. Germline V gene lookup returns CDR1 SNHLY and CDR2 FYNNEI. CDR3 length: 16 amino acids. V was pared by 7 bases and J by 8 bases, with 15 bases of the junction left unmatched. In nucleotides, the CDR3 is TGTGCCAGCAATTTGCGGACAGGGCTGGCGGTTGGGGAGCTGTTTTTT. Amino acid sequence: CASNLRTGLAVGELFF.

The CDR3 coding sequence is TGTGCCAGCAGTCTCACAGAGACCGGGGAGCTGTTTTTT. Translated, it gives CASSLTETGELFF. This rearrangement joins TRBV6-6 to TRBJ2-2; D remains ambiguous. Germline V lookup: CDR1 MNHNY, CDR2 SVGAGI (reference sequence). V was clipped by 5 bases and J by 5 bases, with 9 bases between them. This CDR3 region has 13 residues.

This chain connects TRBV18 to TRBJ1-6; D gene unclear. Looked up from germline, CDR1 is KGHSH and CDR2 is LQKENI. The V end lost 3 bases, the J end lost 6 bases, and 9 bases lay between the germline ends. This CDR3 is 14 amino acids long. The CDR3 is CASSPLRANSPLHF. CDR3 nucleotides: TGTGCCAGCTCACCTCTCCGGGCTAATTCACCCCTCCACTTT.

The chain employs TRBV3-1 (or the pseudogene TRBV3-2) and TRBJ2-2, with TRBD2 matching over 7 bases. J was trimmed by 0 bases and V by 6 bases; bases with no gene match: 7. From germline, CDR1 is LGHDT and CDR2 YNNKEL (reference sequence). The CDR3 extends over 16 amino acids. CDR3: CASRASAGANTGELFF. CDR3 DNA: TGTGCCAGCAGAGCTTCGGCGGGGGCGAACACCGGGGAGCTGTTTTTT.

J is TRBJ2-3 and V is TRBV19, with D possibly being TRBD1 (6 bases). The germline V gene encodes CDR1 LNHDA and CDR2 SQIVND (reference sequence). The CDR3 has 16 residues. The V gene lost 5 bases and the J gene lost 3 bases, with 18 bases spanning the gap. The CDR3 DNA follows: TGTGCCAGTAGTCATGGACAGTTAAAATCAACAGATACGCAGTATTTT. It yields the protein CASSHGQLKSTDTQYF.

The CDR3 reads CASSNRVRDRYTF. The CDR3 DNA follows: TGTGCCAGCAGCAATAGGGTGCGGGATCGCTACACCTTC. This sequence joins TRBV21-1 and TRBJ1-2. TRBV21-1 is an annotated pseudogene. This CDR3 is 13 amino acids long.

The chain's CDR3 is CASSAELGNTEAFF. Written as DNA, the CDR3 is TGTGCCAGCAGTGCCGAATTAGGGAACACTGAAGCTTTCTTT. The V gene is TRBV6-4, the J gene TRBJ1-1; D uncertain. The CDR3 totals 14 residues. Germline V gene data show CDR1 as MRHNA and CDR2 as SNTAGT. Trimming stripped 4 bases from V and 1 base from J, with 10 bases between.

This rearrangement joins TRBV5-8 to TRBJ1-3; D not resolved. Germline CDR1 is SGHTS and CDR2 is YDEGEE. The length of the CDR3 is 15 residues. Trimming removed 0 bases from V and 2 bases from J, with 9 bases in between. DNA of the CDR3: TGTGCCAGCAGCTTGGATATCCAGCCTGGAAACACCATATATTTT. Translated: CASSLDIQPGNTIYF.

This chain connects TRBV7-9 to TRBJ2-7; D is ambiguous. The CDR3 is 14 amino acids. Trimming left V 3 bases short and J 5 bases short, with 14 bases between. CDR1 is SEHNR, CDR2 FQNEAQ, per germline (reference sequence). CDR3 in amino acids: CASSFTPESHEQYF. In DNA form, the CDR3 reads TGTGCCAGCAGCTTCACCCCTGAGTCCCACGAGCAGTACTTC. The full variable domain, in which reference TRBV7-9 and TRBJ2-7 provide the parts outside the CDR3, is DTGVSQNPRHKITKRGQNVTFRCDPISEHNRLYWYRQTLGQGPEFLTYFQNEAQLEKSRLLSDRFSAERPKGSFSTLEIQRTEQGDSAMYLCASSFTPESHEQYFGPGTRLTVT.

This chain connects TRBV2 to TRBJ2-1, with TRBD2 matching 8 bases. The CDR3 runs 19 residues. J lost 1 base, V lost 1 base, and 12 bases had no gene match. Germline-derived CDR1 and CDR2 are SNHLY and FYNNEI. CDR3 nucleotides: TGTGCCAGCAGTGAAGGTCTGGGTTTAGCGGGAAGTTCCTACAATGAGCAGTTCTTC. The encoded protein is CASSEGLGLAGSSYNEQFF.